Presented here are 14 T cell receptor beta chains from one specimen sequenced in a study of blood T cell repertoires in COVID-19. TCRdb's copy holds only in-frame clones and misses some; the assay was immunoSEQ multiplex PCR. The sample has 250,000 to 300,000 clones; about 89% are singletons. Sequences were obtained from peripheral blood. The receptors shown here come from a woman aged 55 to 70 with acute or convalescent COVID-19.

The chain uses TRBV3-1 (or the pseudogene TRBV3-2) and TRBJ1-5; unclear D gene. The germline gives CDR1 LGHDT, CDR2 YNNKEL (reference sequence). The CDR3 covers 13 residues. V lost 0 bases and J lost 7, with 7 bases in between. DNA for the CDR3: TGTGCCAGCAGCCAAGACCCCAGGCAGCCCCAGCATTTT. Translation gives CASSQDPRQPQHF.

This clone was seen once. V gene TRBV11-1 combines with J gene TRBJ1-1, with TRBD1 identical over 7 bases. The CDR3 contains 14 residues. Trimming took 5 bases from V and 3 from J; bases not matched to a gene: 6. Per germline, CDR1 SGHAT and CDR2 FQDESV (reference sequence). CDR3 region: CASSLRQGYTEAFF. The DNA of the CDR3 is TGTGCCAGCAGCCTGCGACAGGGTTACACTGAAGCTTTCTTT.

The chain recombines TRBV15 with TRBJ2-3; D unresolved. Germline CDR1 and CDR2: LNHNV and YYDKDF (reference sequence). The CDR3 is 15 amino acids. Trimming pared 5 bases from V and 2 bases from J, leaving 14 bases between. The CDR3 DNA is TGTGCCACCAGCCCCCCCAGTTCCGCCACAGATACGCAGTATTTT. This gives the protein CATSPPSSATDTQYF.

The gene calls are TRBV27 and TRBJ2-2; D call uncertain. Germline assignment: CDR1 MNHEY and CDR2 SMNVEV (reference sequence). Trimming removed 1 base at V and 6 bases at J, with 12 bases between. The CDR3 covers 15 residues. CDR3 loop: CASSLLRYGPGELFF. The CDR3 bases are TGTGCCAGCAGTTTATTACGATACGGTCCCGGGGAGCTGTTTTTT.

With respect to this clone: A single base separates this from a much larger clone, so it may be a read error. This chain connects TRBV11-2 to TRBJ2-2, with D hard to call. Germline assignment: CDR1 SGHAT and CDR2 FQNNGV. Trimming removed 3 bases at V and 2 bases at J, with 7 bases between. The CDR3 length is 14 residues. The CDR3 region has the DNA TGTGCCAGCAGCTTCCCGGTTAACACCGGGGAGCTGTTTTTT. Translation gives CASSFPVNTGELFF.

As DNA, the CDR3 is TGTGCCTGGAGTGTACTGCGAAGAGCTGAAGCTTTCTTT. It is translated as CAWSVLRRAEAFF. The chain uses TRBV30 and TRBJ1-1; no clear D gene. This CDR3 has 13 amino acids. The germline CDR1 and CDR2 sequences are GTSNPN and SVGIG (reference sequence). Deletions cut 0 bases from V and 6 bases from J, with 11 bases between.

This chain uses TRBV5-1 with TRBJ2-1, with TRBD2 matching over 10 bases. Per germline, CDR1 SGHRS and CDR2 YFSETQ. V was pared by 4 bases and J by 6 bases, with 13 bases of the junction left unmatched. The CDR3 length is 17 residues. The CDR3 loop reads CASSRTLSGGPVNEQFF. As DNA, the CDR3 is TGCGCCAGCAGCCGAACCCTTAGCGGGGGGCCGGTCAATGAGCAGTTCTTC.

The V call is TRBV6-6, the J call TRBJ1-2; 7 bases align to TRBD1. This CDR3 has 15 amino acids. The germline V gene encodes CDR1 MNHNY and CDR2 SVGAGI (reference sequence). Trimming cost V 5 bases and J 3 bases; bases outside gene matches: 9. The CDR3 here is CASSNPDRVDYGYTF. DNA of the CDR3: TGTGCCAGCAGTAACCCCGACAGGGTGGACTATGGCTACACCTTC.

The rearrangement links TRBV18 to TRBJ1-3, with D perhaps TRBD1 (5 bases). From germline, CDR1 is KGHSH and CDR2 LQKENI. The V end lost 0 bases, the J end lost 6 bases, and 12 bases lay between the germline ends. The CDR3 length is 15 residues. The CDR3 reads CASSPPEGLKNTIYF. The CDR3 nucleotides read TGTGCCAGCTCACCACCGGAGGGGCTGAAAAACACCATATATTTT.

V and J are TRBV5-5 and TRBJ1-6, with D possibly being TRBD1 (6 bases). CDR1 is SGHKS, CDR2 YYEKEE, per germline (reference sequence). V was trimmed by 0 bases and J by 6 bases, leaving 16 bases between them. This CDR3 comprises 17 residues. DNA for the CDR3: TGTGCCAGCAGCTTGGGGGGGCCCCCCGGCCCTAATTCACCCCTCCACTTT. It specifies CASSLGGPPGPNSPLHF.

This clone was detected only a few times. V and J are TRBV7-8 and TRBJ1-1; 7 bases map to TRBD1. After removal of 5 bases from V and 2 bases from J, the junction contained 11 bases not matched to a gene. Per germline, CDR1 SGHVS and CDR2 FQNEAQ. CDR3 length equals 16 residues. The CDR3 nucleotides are TGTGCCAGCAGCCCAAGACAGGGTAGTAGAAACACTGAAGCTTTCTTT. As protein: CASSPRQGSRNTEAFF.

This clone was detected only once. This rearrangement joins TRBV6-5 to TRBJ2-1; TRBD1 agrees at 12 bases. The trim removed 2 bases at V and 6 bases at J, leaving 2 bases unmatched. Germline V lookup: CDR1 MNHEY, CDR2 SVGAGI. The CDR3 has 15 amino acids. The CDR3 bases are TGTGCCAGCAGTTACGGGACAGGGGGCCGCAATGAGCAGTTCTTC. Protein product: CASSYGTGGRNEQFF.

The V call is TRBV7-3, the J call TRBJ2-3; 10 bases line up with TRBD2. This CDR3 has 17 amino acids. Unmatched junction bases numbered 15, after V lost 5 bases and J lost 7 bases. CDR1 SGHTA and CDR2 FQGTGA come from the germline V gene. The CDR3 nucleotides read TGTGCCAGCAGCCCCTCCGCATCTCTAGCGGGAGTGTATACGCAGTATTTT. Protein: CASSPSASLAGVYTQYF.

This CDR3 reads CSASIPGATNEKLFF. In DNA form, the CDR3 reads TGCAGTGCTAGTATACCAGGGGCAACTAATGAAAAACTGTTTTTT. This chain links TRBV20-1 with TRBJ1-4; a weak D match, TRBD1 (6 bases). Trimming cost V 3 bases and J 0 bases, with 11 bases left between them. This CDR3 region has 15 residues. Germline V gives CDR1 DFQATT, CDR2 SNEGSKA (reference sequence).